This T cell receptor beta chain came from a study of CD8 T cell repertoires and HIV-1 epitope variants. Study-level background: Each of Twenty-five Gag and Nef epitope peptides stimulated a separate culture. An approximately 10-day culture received IL-2, IL-7 and IL-15 on days 3 and 7. The baseline condition was 1M T cells left uncultured.

Remarks on this clone: Its antigen is unknown.

Only in-frame clones appear in the TCRdb table, and some are missing; sequencing was by immunoSEQ multiplex PCR. In the table there are approximately 5,000 clones, roughly 70% of which are singletons. This CDR3 contains 15 residues. After removal of 5 bases from V and 5 bases from J, the junction contained 11 bases not matched to a gene. The germline CDR1 and CDR2 sequences are MDHEN and SYDVKM. This rearrangement joins TRBV28 to TRBJ2-5; 7 bases match TRBD2. Sequencing input: cultured CD8+ T cells derived from PBMCs. The clonotype was recovered from a male donor with HIV. The chain's CDR3 is CASSPGEGQMETQYF. As DNA, the CDR3 is TGTGCCAGCAGTCCGGGGGAGGGCCAAATGGAGACCCAGTACTTC.